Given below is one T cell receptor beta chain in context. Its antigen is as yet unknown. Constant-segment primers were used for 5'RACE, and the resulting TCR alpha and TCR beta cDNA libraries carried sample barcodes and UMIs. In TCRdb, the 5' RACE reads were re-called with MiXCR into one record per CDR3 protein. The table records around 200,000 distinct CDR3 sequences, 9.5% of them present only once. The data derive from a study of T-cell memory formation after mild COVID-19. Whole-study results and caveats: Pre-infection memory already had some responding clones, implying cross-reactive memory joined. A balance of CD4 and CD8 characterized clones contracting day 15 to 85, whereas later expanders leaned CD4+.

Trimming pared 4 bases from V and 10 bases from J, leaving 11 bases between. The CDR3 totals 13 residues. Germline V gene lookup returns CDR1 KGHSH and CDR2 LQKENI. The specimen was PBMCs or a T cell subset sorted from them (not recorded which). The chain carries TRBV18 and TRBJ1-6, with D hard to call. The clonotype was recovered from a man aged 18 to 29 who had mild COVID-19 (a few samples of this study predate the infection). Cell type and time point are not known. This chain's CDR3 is CASSRGVESPLHF. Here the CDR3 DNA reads TGTGCCAGCTCACGCGGGGTCGAGTCACCCCTCCACTTT.